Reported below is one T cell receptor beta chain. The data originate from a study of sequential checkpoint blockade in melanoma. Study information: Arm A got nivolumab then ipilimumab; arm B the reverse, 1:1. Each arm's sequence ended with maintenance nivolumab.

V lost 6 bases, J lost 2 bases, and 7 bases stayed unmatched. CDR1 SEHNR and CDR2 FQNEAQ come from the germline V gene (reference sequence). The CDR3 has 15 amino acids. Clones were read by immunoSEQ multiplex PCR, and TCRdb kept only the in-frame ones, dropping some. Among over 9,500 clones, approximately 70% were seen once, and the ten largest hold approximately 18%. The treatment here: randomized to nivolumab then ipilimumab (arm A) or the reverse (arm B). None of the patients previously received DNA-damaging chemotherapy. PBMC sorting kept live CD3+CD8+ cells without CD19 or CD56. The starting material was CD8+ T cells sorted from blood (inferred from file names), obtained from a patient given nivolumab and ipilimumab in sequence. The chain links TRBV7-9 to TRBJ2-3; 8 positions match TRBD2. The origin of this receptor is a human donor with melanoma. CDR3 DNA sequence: TGTGCCAGCAGTATCGGGACTAGTCACACAGATACGCAGTATTTT. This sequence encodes CASSIGTSHTDTQYF.